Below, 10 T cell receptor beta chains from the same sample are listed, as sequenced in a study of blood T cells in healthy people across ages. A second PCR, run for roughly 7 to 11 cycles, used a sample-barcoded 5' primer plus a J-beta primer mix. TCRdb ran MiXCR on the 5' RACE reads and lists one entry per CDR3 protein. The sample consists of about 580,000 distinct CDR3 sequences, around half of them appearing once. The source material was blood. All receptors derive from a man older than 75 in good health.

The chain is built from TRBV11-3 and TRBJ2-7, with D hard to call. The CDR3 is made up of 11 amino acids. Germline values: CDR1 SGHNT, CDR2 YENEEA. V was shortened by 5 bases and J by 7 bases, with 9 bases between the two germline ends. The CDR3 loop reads CASSGHWEQYF. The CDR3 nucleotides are TGTGCCAGCAGCGGTCATTGGGAGCAGTACTTC. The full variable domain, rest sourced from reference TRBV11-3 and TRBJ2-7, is EAGVVQSPRYKIIEKKQPVAFWCNPISGHNTLYWYLQNLGQGPELLIRYENEEAVDDSQLPKDRFSAERLKGVDSTLKIQPAELGDSAVYLCASSGHWEQYFGPGTRLTVT.

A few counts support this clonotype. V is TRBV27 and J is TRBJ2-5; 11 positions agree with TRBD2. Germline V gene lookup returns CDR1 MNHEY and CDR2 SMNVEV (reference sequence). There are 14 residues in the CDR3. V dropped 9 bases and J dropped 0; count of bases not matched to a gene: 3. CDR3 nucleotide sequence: TGTGCCAGTCGACTAGCGGGGAACCAAGAGACCCAGTACTTC. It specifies CASRLAGNQETQYF.

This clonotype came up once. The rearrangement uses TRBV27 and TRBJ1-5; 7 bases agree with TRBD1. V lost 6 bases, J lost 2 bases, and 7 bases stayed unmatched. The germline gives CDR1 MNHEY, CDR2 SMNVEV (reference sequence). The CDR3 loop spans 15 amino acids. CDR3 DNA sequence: TGTGCCAGCAGGTTAACAGGGGCAGGCAATCAGCCCCAGCATTTT. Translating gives CASRLTGAGNQPQHF.

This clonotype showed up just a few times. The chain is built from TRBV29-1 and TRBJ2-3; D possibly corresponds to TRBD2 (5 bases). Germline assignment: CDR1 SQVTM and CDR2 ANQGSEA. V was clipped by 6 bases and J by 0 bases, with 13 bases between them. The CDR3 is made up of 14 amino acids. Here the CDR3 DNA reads TGCAGCGTCACCAGCGGAACTAGCACAGATACGCAGTATTTT. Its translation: CSVTSGTSTDTQYF.

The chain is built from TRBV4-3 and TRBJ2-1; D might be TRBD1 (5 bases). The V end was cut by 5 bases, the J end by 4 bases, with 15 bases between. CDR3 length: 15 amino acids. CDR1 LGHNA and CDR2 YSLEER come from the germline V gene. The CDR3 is CASSNLGLGYNEQFF. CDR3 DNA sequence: TGCGCCAGCAGCAACCTGGGGCTGGGATACAATGAGCAGTTCTTC.

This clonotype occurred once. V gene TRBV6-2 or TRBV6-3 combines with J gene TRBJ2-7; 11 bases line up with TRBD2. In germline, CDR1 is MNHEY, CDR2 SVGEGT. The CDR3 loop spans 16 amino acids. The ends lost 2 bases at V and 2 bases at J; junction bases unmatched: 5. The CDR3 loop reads CASSYGLAGGAYEQYF. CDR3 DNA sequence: TGTGCCAGCAGTTACGGGCTAGCGGGAGGTGCCTACGAGCAGTACTTC.

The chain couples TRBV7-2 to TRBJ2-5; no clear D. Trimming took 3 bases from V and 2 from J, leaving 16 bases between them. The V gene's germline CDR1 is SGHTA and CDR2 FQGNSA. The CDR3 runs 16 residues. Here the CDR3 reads CASSFYPLGPQETQYF. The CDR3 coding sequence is TGTGCCAGCAGCTTTTATCCCCTGGGCCCGCAAGAGACCCAGTACTTC.

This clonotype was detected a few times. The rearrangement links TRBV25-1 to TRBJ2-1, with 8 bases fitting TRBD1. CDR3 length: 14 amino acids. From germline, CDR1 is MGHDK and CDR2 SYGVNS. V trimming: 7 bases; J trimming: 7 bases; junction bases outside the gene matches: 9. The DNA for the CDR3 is TGTGCCAGCACCCCCAGGGGGCGGCGAAATGAGCAGTTCTTC. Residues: CASTPRGRRNEQFF.

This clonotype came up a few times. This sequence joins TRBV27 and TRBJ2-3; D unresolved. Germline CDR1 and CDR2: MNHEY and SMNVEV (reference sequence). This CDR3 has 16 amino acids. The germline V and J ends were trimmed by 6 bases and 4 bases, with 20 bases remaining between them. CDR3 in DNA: TGTGCCAGCAGAATCCAGAGAGCCCAGCGCCCAGATACGCAGTATTTT. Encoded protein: CASRIQRAQRPDTQYF.

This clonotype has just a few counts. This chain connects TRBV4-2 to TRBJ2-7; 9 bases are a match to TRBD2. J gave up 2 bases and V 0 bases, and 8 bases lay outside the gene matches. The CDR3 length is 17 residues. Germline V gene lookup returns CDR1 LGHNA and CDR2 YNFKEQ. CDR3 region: CASSQDLAGRRTYEQYF. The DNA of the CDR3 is TGTGCCAGCAGCCAAGACCTAGCGGGAAGGAGGACCTACGAGCAGTACTTC.